The clone carrying this T cell receptor beta chain was recorded many times. This entry is derived from a study of human T cells and chemical hapten exposure. CDR3 length: 14 residues. Trimming removed 4 bases from V and 8 bases from J, with 20 bases in between. Germline CDR1 and CDR2: SQVTM and ANQGSEA. MiXCR, applied by TCRdb to the RACE reads, yields one record per CDR3 protein. Here the sample spans about 110,000 distinct CDR3 sequences, roughly 9.6% being singletons. Time point defined: patch test 1, 2 weeks after DPC sensitization. Treatment described: therapeutic diphenylcyclopropenone sensitization with weekly scalp DPC.

This sequence originates from a woman between 35 and 50 years old with alopecia areata. Some clones in this sample may be carry-over from other donors' samples. Source: whole blood, taken in connection with sensitization to the hapten diphenylcyclopropenone (DPC). This chain connects TRBV29-1 to TRBJ1-1, with a tentative D call TRBD1 (6 bases). This CDR3 is CSVGFGTRLGEAFF. CDR3 DNA sequence: TGCAGCGTTGGTTTTGGGACACGGCTCGGGGAAGCTTTCTTT.